Below, 22 T cell receptor beta chains from the same sample are listed, as sequenced in a study of control samples from healthy donors and cancer patients. TCRdb's table, derived via immunoSEQ multiplex PCR, lists solely in-frame clones and lacks some. In total, the table holds approximately 190,000 clones. The material sequenced was blood. The receptors stem from a young woman in good health.

V is TRBV4-1 and J is TRBJ1-1, with 7 bases identical to TRBD1. The CDR3 loop spans 15 amino acids. V gave up 4 bases and J gave up 0 bases; unmatched junction bases: 5. Germline V gives CDR1 MGHRA, CDR2 YSYEKL. CDR3 loop: CASSRVTGMNTEAFF. The CDR3, as DNA: TGCGCCAGCAGCCGAGTGACAGGGATGAACACTGAAGCTTTCTTT.

V usage is TRBV29-1 and J usage is TRBJ2-3; D might be TRBD2 (6 bases). This CDR3 is 14 amino acids long. In germline, CDR1 is SQVTM, CDR2 ANQGSEA. V dropped 4 bases and J dropped 0 bases, with 11 bases sitting between them. The CDR3 DNA follows: TGCAGCGTTGGACCTGGGACTAGCACAGATACGCAGTATTTT. This gives the protein CSVGPGTSTDTQYF.

The rearrangement uses TRBV4-1 and TRBJ1-1, with a weak D call TRBD1 (5 bases). CDR1 is MGHRA and CDR2 is YSYEKL in the germline V gene. V lost 2 bases and J 5 bases, leaving 15 bases between the germline ends. This CDR3 is 15 amino acids long. The CDR3 protein is CASSQYPGAATEAFF. The CDR3 DNA sequence: TGCGCCAGCAGCCAATACCCCGGGGCCGCTACTGAAGCTTTCTTT.

V usage is TRBV29-1 and J usage is TRBJ1-5, with D unresolved. CDR1 is SQVTM and CDR2 is ANQGSEA in the germline V gene. V lost 6 bases and J 0 bases, leaving 15 bases between the germline ends. This CDR3 is 15 amino acids long. CDR3 sequence: CSVIIPGHSNQPQHF. The CDR3 DNA is TGCAGCGTCATCATTCCGGGCCATAGCAATCAGCCCCAGCATTTT.

The chain uses TRBV10-3 and TRBJ2-6, with D perhaps TRBD1 or TRBD2 (6 bases each). This CDR3 is built from 16 residues. The germline V gene encodes CDR1 ENHRY and CDR2 SYGVKD. V lost 4 bases, J lost 4 bases, and 14 bases lay in between. The chain's CDR3 is CAISVWGAAGANVLTF. DNA of the CDR3: TGTGCCATCAGTGTATGGGGGGCGGCGGGGGCCAACGTCCTGACTTTC.

The rearrangement uses TRBV4-2 and TRBJ1-5, with TRBD1 matching over 7 bases. Per germline, CDR1 LGHNA and CDR2 YNFKEQ. The ends lost 0 bases at V and 5 bases at J; junction bases unmatched: 10. The CDR3 consists of 17 residues. In DNA form, the CDR3 reads TGTGCCAGCAGCCAAGATGAAGGGGGCGAAACATATCAGCCCCAGCATTTT. It codes for CASSQDEGGETYQPQHF.

As to this clone: Distinct nucleotide sequences in the sample also encode this CDR3. The rearrangement uses TRBV28 and TRBJ1-2; D ambiguous. Trimming cost V 3 bases and J 4 bases, with 6 bases left between them. The CDR3 runs 12 residues. Germline values: CDR1 MDHEN, CDR2 SYDVKM. The CDR3 bases are TGTGCCAGCAGTTTGAGTAGCTATGGCTACACCTTC. Translated, it gives CASSLSSYGYTF.

The chain links TRBV19 to TRBJ1-6; 8 bases fit TRBD1. The germline V gene encodes CDR1 LNHDA and CDR2 SQIVND (reference sequence). J gave up 11 bases and V 3 bases, and 9 bases lay outside the gene matches. CDR3 length: 15 residues. The CDR3 DNA reads as TGTGCCAGTAGTATGGACAGGGCAACATGGGCACCCCTCCACTTT. Translating gives CASSMDRATWAPLHF.

The chain links TRBV19 to TRBJ1-2; perhaps TRBD1 as D (6 bases). Germline CDR1 reads LNHDA; CDR2 reads SQIVND (reference sequence). Trimming pared 9 bases from V and 6 bases from J, leaving 23 bases between. CDR3 size: 15 residues. The CDR3 loop reads CASRLVRPRTDGYTF. As DNA, the CDR3 is TGTGCCAGCCGGCTCGTCCGTCCCAGGACAGATGGCTACACCTTC.

This sequence joins TRBV19 and TRBJ1-2; D unresolved. The CDR3 consists of 13 residues. CDR1 is LNHDA and CDR2 is SQIVND in the germline V gene (reference sequence). V was trimmed by 0 bases and J by 8 bases, leaving 10 bases between them. In DNA, the CDR3 is TGTGCCAGTAGTATAGAAGGATGGCCGGGCTACACCTTC. It is translated as CASSIEGWPGYTF. Using reference TRBV19 and TRBJ1-2 for the parts outside the CDR3, the full variable domain is DGGITQSPKYLFRKEGQNVTLSCEQNLNHDAMYWYRQDPGQGLRLIYYSQIVNDFQKGDIAEGYSVSREKKESFPLTVTSAQKNPTAFYLCASSIEGWPGYTFGSGTRLTVV.

To note about this clone: An end of the junction differs from the germline gene, which may be a read error. The rearrangement links TRBV7-8 to TRBJ1-1; D is unresolved. Per the germline V gene, CDR1 is SGHVS and CDR2 is FQNEAQ. The CDR3 is 14 amino acids. The CDR3 protein is CASSLTWIGSDAFF. In DNA form, the CDR3 reads TGTGCCAGCAGCTTAACCTGGATCGGGTCTGACGCTTTCTTT.

V and J are TRBV5-5 and TRBJ1-5; no clear D gene. The V gene lost 7 bases and the J gene lost 0 bases, with 11 bases spanning the gap. From germline, CDR1 is SGHKS and CDR2 YYEKEE (reference sequence). The CDR3 is 14 amino acids. The DNA of the CDR3 is TGTGCCAGCGGAAATAAGGGTAGCAATCAGCCCCAGCATTTT. This encodes CASGNKGSNQPQHF.

The chain has TRBV4-1 and TRBJ2-1; D gene uncertain. The CDR3 loop spans 12 amino acids. Per the germline V gene, CDR1 is MGHRA and CDR2 is YSYEKL. The V end was cut by 3 bases, the J end by 13 bases, with 13 bases between. CDR3 nucleotides: TGCGCCAGCAGCCAGGTAGGGAAGGGACAGTTCTTC. This encodes CASSQVGKGQFF.

The chain couples TRBV6-6 to TRBJ2-7; D unresolved. The germline CDR1 and CDR2 sequences are MNHNY and SVGAGI (reference sequence). V was clipped by 2 bases and J by 0 bases, with 11 bases between them. The CDR3 covers 15 residues. The CDR3 region is CASSYGRRSSYEQYF. The CDR3 DNA reads TGTGCCAGCAGTTACGGAAGACGATCCTCCTACGAGCAGTACTTC.

A remark on this clone: An end of the junction does not agree with germline; a read error may underlie this. The chain links TRBV29-1 to TRBJ1-2, with D tentatively TRBD1 (5 bases). This CDR3 comprises 8 residues. Germline V gene sequence: CDR1 SQVTM, CDR2 ANQGSEA. CDR3 in amino acids: CSVEGQLF. The CDR3 region has the DNA TGCAGCGTTGAAGGACAGCTCTTC.

The V gene is TRBV12-3 or TRBV12-4, the J gene TRBJ1-2; D perhaps matches TRBD1 (6 bases). The CDR3 totals 13 residues. Trimming cost V 1 base and J 7 bases, with 10 bases left between them. The CDR3 coding sequence is TGTGCCAGCAGTTTAGGGACAGCCCGTGGCTACACCTTC. It translates to CASSLGTARGYTF.

Note on this clone: The sample holds other DNA sequences that translate to the same CDR3. This rearrangement joins TRBV28 to TRBJ1-1; D might be TRBD1 (6 bases). Germline CDR1 is MDHEN and CDR2 is SYDVKM. The CDR3 contains 14 residues. Deletions cut 3 bases from V and 0 bases from J, with 8 bases between. CDR3 DNA sequence: TGTGCCAGCAGTTTGGGACAACTGAACACTGAAGCTTTCTTT. As protein: CASSLGQLNTEAFF.

The chain uses TRBV7-9 and TRBJ2-5; TRBD1 matches 11 bases. After removal of 3 bases from V and 1 base from J, the junction contained 10 bases not matched to a gene. Germline CDR1 reads SEHNR; CDR2 reads FQNEAQ (reference sequence). The CDR3 is 18 residues long. CDR3 sequence: CASSFPGQGVSSQETQYF. In DNA form, the CDR3 reads TGTGCCAGCAGCTTCCCGGGACAGGGGGTTTCGAGCCAAGAGACCCAGTACTTC.

V and J are TRBV24-1 and TRBJ2-2; D possibly matches TRBD1 or TRBD2 (6 bases each). Germline V lookup: CDR1 KGHDR, CDR2 SFDVKD. Trimming pared 4 bases from V and 9 bases from J, leaving 11 bases between. This CDR3 contains 13 residues. CDR3 loop: CATSDGGKRELFF. The CDR3 nucleotides read TGTGCCACCAGTGACGGGGGCAAAAGGGAGCTGTTTTTT.

The V call is TRBV6-5, the J call TRBJ2-6; D is ambiguous. The CDR3 loop spans 15 amino acids. Looked up from germline, CDR1 is MNHEY and CDR2 is SVGAGI. V was pared by 5 bases and J by 0 bases, with 8 bases between. The CDR3 bases are TGTGCCAGCAGTCTCAGGCCCTCTGGGGCCAACGTCCTGACTTTC. Protein product: CASSLRPSGANVLTF.

The chain carries TRBV28 and TRBJ1-6; perhaps TRBD1 as D (5 bases). Trimming shortened V by 4 bases and J by 10 bases, and 11 bases separated the two germline ends. Germline loops: CDR1 MDHEN, CDR2 SYDVKM. This CDR3 has 13 amino acids. CDR3 amino acids: CASSWDDRSPLHF. The CDR3 nucleotides are TGTGCCAGCAGTTGGGACGACCGCTCACCCCTCCACTTT.

J is TRBJ2-7 and V is TRBV15; D ambiguous. Germline loops: CDR1 LNHNV, CDR2 YYDKDF (reference sequence). The CDR3 loop spans 14 amino acids. Trimming pared 0 bases from V and 3 bases from J, leaving 9 bases between. CDR3: CATSRDRPNYEQYF. CDR3 sequence (DNA): TGTGCCACCAGCAGAGATCGCCCAAACTACGAGCAGTACTTC.